These 4 T cell receptor beta chains share one sample of origin, sequenced in a study of PD-1 blockade in classical Hodgkin lymphoma. The patients all showed relapse after autologous stem cell transplantation, while their brentuximab vedotin exposure varied. Produced via immunoSEQ multiplex PCR; TCRdb's table is partial and in-frame only. Among 30,000 to 45,000 clones listed, roughly three quarters were seen once. The sequenced sample was peripheral blood mononuclear cells (PBMCs), obtained before the second cycle of nivolumab. The receptors originated from a human donor with classical Hodgkin lymphoma.

The chain has TRBV7-2 and TRBJ2-7, with unresolved D. Trimming removed 3 bases from V and 3 bases from J, with 9 bases in between. The CDR3 is made up of 13 amino acids. The germline V gene has CDR1 SGHTA and CDR2 FQGNSA. The CDR3 nucleotides are TGTGCCAGCAGCTTGGTGGGGAACTACGAGCAGTACTTC. Protein product: CASSLVGNYEQYF.

V usage is TRBV5-1 and J usage is TRBJ2-3; weak D call: TRBD2 (6 bases). The CDR3 totals 15 residues. Germline CDR1 is SGHRS and CDR2 is YFSETQ. The V and J ends lost 4 bases and 0 bases respectively, with 12 bases between them. CDR3 DNA sequence: TGCGCCAGCAGCGGTAGCGGAGCTAGCACAGATACGCAGTATTTT. As protein: CASSGSGASTDTQYF.

This clone was found a few times. The J gene is TRBJ1-1, the V gene TRBV2; 7 nucleotides line up with TRBD1. The CDR3 runs 15 residues. Germline assignment: CDR1 SNHLY and CDR2 FYNNEI. The ends lost 6 bases at V and 1 base at J; junction bases unmatched: 8. DNA of the CDR3: TGTGCCAGCAGGCCAGGACAGGCTGGGAACACTGAAGCTTTCTTT. Translation: CASRPGQAGNTEAFF.

The sample holds one count of this clone. The rearrangement joins TRBV28 to TRBJ1-2; unclear D gene. The CDR3 extends over 11 amino acids. V lost 5 bases to trimming and J lost 7 bases, with 8 bases between them. The V gene's germline CDR1 is MDHEN and CDR2 SYDVKM. The CDR3 region is CASSDWSGYTF. CDR3 bases: TGTGCCAGCAGTGACTGGAGTGGCTACACCTTC.